Listed here are 9 T cell receptor beta chains from one sample, sequenced in a study of lymphopenia after photon versus proton radiotherapy. Sequencing was performed with immunoSEQ multiplex PCR; in TCRdb, only in-frame clones are kept and a portion is missing. Of 150,000 to 200,000 clones detected, around nine tenths appear once; the ten largest clones hold roughly 4.7%. The sample consisted of peripheral blood, taken from a patient treated with photon-based radiotherapy. Every receptor here comes from a man aged 50-60 years with gastric cancer.

This sequence joins TRBV14 and TRBJ2-1; 8 bases map to TRBD2. The CDR3 consists of 12 residues. The germline gives CDR1 SGHDN, CDR2 FVKESK. V was clipped by 2 bases and J by 16 bases; unmatched bases: 7. CDR3 bases: TGTGCCAGCAGCCAAACGGGAGGGCCAGCATTCTTC. Translated, it gives CASSQTGGPAFF.

CDR3 region: CSVVDRANYGYTF. The CDR3, as DNA: TGCAGCGTTGTCGACAGGGCAAACTATGGCTACACCTTC. The chain uses TRBV29-1 and TRBJ1-2; 7 nucleotides align to TRBD1. The V gene end was trimmed by 4 bases and the J gene end by 2 bases; junction bases not matched to a gene: 4. This CDR3 spans 13 amino acids. Germline V lookup: CDR1 SQVTM, CDR2 ANQGSEA.

V is TRBV14 and J is TRBJ2-5; D might be TRBD1 or TRBD2, each matching 5 bases. CDR1 SGHDN and CDR2 FVKESK come from the germline V gene. The V end lost 4 bases, the J end lost 5 bases, and 14 bases lay between the germline ends. This CDR3 region has 14 residues. The CDR3 DNA sequence: TGTGCCAGCAGCCGCCTGGGGGTTGGGGAGACCCAGTACTTC. Translation gives CASSRLGVGETQYF. The entire variable domain, with the rest obtained from reference TRBV14 and TRBJ2-5, is as follows: EAGVTQFPSHSVIEKGQTVTLRCDPISGHDNLYWYRRVMGKEIKFLLHFVKESKQDESGMPNNRFLAERTGGTYSTLKVQPAELEDSGVYFCASSRLGVGETQYFGPGTRLLVL.

This clone was recorded only once. The chain uses TRBV27 and TRBJ2-3; TRBD2 is a possible D gene (5 bases). This CDR3 spans 16 amino acids. V dropped 6 bases and J dropped 5 bases, with 21 bases sitting between them. Germline CDR1 and CDR2: MNHEY and SMNVEV (reference sequence). CDR3 in DNA: TGTGCCAGCAGCCAACGCTGGGCGGATGAGGGAGATACGCAGTATTTT. Protein product: CASSQRWADEGDTQYF.

The chain is built from TRBV5-1 and TRBJ2-7, with a tentative D call TRBD2 (6 bases). The CDR3 is 13 residues long. Trimming took 4 bases from V and 7 from J, leaving 15 bases between them. Germline V gene sequence: CDR1 SGHRS, CDR2 YFSETQ. The CDR3 is CASSAGWGWEQYF. The CDR3 DNA follows: TGCGCCAGCAGCGCGGGATGGGGGTGGGAGCAGTACTTC.

This clone came up a few times. This sequence joins TRBV7-8 and TRBJ2-2, with no clear D. V was pared by 1 base and J by 0 bases, with 9 bases between. The length of the CDR3 is 16 residues. Germline CDR1 and CDR2: SGHVS and FQNEAQ. CDR3 in amino acids: CASSLEVEPNTGELFF. The CDR3 DNA reads as TGTGCCAGCAGCTTAGAGGTAGAACCGAACACCGGGGAGCTGTTTTTT.

The chain has TRBV6-5 and TRBJ2-5, with D possibly TRBD2 on 6 matching bases. The CDR3 covers 14 residues. V was cut by 0 bases and J by 5 bases, with 10 bases left in between. Looked up from germline, CDR1 is MNHEY and CDR2 is SVGAGI. CDR3 DNA: TGTGCCAGCAGTTACTCGGGGGGTTGGGAGACCCAGTACTTC. Its translation is CASSYSGGWETQYF.

The chain recombines TRBV27 with TRBJ1-1; 10 bases are shared with TRBD1. CDR1 and CDR2 (germline): MNHEY, SMNVEV (reference sequence). Losses at the gene ends were 5 bases for V and 2 bases for J; bases not matched to a gene: 14. The CDR3 has 18 amino acids. For the CDR3, the DNA is TGTGCCAGCAGTCTAAACCCTGACAGGGGGCCGATTAACACTGAAGCTTTCTTT. Amino acid sequence: CASSLNPDRGPINTEAFF.

V gene TRBV7-7 combines with J gene TRBJ2-7, with a possible D match to TRBD2 (5 bases). CDR1 is SSHAT and CDR2 is FNYEAQ in the germline V gene (reference sequence). With 5 bases removed from V and 6 bases from J, the gap between germline ends came to 20 bases. This CDR3 spans 15 amino acids. This CDR3 is CASSPNTRTLTEQYF. CDR3 sequence (DNA): TGTGCCAGCAGCCCGAACACTAGGACTTTGACCGAGCAGTACTTC.